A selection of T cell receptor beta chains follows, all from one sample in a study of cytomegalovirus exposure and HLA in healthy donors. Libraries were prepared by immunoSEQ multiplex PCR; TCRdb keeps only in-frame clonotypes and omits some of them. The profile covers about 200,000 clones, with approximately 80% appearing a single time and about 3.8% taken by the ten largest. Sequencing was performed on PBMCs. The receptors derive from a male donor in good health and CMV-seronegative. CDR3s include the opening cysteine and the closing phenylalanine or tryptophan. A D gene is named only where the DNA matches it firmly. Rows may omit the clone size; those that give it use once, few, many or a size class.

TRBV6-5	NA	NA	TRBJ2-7	TGTGCCAGCTCACCGGGATCCTCCTACGAGCAGTACTTC	CASSPGSSYEQYF
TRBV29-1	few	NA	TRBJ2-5	TGCAGCGTTGAACTCAGGGAAGAGACCCAGTACTTC	CSVELREETQYF
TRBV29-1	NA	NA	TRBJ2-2	TGCAGCGCCGAGAGGAACACCGGGGAGCTGTTTTTT	CSAERNTGELFF
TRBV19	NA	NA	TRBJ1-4	TGTGCCAGTTCCAATATGGGGGGTACGGCTAATGAAAAACTGTTTTTT	CASSNMGGTANEKLFF
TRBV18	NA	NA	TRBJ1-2	TGTGCCAGCTCACCCCTCAGGGAAAATGGCTACACCTTC	CASSPLRENGYTF
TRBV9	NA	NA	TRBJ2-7	TGTGCCAGCAGCGCTACCTACGAGCAGTACTTC	CASSATYEQYF
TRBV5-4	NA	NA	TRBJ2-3	TGTGCCAGCAGCTTGGCTTTTAGAACTAGCACAGATACGCAGTATTTT	CASSLAFRTSTDTQYF
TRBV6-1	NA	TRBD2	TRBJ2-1	TGTGCCAGCAGCAGGACTAGCGGGGGCGGTGAGCAGTTCTTC	CASSRTSGGGEQFF
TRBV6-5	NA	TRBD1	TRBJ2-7	TGTGCCAGCAGTACTCGACAGGGCGCAACCTACGAGCAGTACTTC	CASSTRQGATYEQYF
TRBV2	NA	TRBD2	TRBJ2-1	TGTGCCACCATGATAGCGGGATACAATGAGCAGTTCTTC	CATMIAGYNEQFF
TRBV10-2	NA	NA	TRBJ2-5	TGCGCCAGCAGGACAGTGCCCCAAGAGACCCAGTACTTC	CASRTVPQETQYF
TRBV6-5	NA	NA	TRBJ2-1	TGTGCCAGCAGCTGGGACATCTCGTTCAATGAGCAGTTCTTC	CASSWDISFNEQFF
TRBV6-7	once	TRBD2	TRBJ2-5	TGTGCCAGCAGGACGCGGGGGGCGCATGAGACCCAGTACTTC	CASRTRGAHETQYF
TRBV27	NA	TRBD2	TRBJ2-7	TGTGCCACCCTCCCCATAGCGGGAGGGCTCGACGAGCAGTACTTC	CATLPIAGGLDEQYF
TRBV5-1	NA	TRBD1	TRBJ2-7	TGCGCCAGCAGCTTGGGGACAGGGGGTTCCCTTTACGAGCAGTACTTC	CASSLGTGGSLYEQYF
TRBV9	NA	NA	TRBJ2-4	TGTGCCAGCAGCGCCCGATTGATCGGTGACATTCAGTACTTC	CASSARLIGDIQYF